This T cell receptor beta chain was sequenced for a study of graft-versus-host responses after intestinal transplantation. Study background: Every recipient underwent anti-thymocyte globulin induction, then tacrolimus and steroids for around three years. Study results and limitations: Recipient marrow showed GvH clones, some seen first in ileum or blood. Individuals carrying graft-donor T cell macrochimerism showed high graft-versus-host to host-versus-graft clonal ratios in allografts.

CDR3 length: 11 amino acids. V was cut by 6 bases and J by 4 bases, with 10 bases left in between. Looked up from germline, CDR1 is SQVTM and CDR2 is ANQGSEA. The table came from immunoSEQ multiplex PCR; TCRdb's copy has only in-frame clones and leaves some out. This table holds about 110,000 clones, about 93% found once. A word on this clone: The antigen is undetermined.

The clonotype was recovered from a human donor who received an intestinal transplant. The rearrangement uses TRBV29-1 and TRBJ2-7; tentatively, D is TRBD1 (6 bases). Sequences were derived from unstimulated CD8+ T cells sorted from spleen or lymph node cells, sampled before intestinal transplant. The DNA of the CDR3 is TGCAGCGTAGAACAGGGATACGAGCAGTACTTC. It is translated as CSVEQGYEQYF.